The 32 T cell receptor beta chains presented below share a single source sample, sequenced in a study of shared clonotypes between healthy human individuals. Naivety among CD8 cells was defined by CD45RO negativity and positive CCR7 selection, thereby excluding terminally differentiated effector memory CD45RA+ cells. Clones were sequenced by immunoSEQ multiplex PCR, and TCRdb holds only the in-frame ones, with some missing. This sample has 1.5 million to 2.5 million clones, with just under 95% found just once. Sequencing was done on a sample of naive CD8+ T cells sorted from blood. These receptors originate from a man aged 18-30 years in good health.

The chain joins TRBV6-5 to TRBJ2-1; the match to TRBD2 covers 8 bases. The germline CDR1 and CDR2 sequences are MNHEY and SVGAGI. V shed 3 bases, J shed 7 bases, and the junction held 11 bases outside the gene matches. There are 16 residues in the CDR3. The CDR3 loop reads CASSYRTGGRGNEQFF. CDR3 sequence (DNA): TGTGCCAGCAGTTATCGGACGGGAGGGCGGGGGAATGAGCAGTTCTTC.

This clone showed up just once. CDR3 in amino acids: CAWSYLDTPRPLAKNIQYF. CDR3 nucleotide sequence: TGTGCCTGGAGTTACCTGGACACCCCGAGGCCGCTAGCCAAAAACATTCAGTACTTC. This chain connects TRBV30 to TRBJ2-4; a possible D gene is TRBD1 (5 bases). V lost 2 bases to trimming and J lost 0 bases, with 23 bases between them. The CDR3 totals 19 residues. In germline, CDR1 is GTSNPN, CDR2 SVGIG (reference sequence).

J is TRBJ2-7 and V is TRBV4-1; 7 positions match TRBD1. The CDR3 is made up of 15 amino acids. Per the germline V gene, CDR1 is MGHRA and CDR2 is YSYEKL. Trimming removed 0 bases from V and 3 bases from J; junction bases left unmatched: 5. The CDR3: CASSQDGDSYYEQYF. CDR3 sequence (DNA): TGCGCCAGCAGCCAAGATGGGGACAGTTACTACGAGCAGTACTTC.

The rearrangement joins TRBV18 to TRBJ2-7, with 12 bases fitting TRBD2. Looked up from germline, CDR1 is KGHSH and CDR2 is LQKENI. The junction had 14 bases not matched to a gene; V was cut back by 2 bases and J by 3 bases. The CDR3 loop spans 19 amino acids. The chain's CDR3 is CASSPRTGDGLAGFYEQYF. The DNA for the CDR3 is TGTGCCAGCTCACCAAGGACGGGAGATGGACTAGCGGGGTTCTACGAGCAGTACTTC.

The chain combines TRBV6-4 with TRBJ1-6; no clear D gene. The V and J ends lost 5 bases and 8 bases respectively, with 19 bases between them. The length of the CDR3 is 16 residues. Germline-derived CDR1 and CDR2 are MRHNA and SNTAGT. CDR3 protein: CASSHAWPFFHSPLHF. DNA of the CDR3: TGTGCCAGCAGTCACGCCTGGCCTTTCTTTCATTCACCCCTCCACTTT.

The DNA of the CDR3 is TGTGCCAGCAGTTTAGCCCCTCTTGGCGTGGGAGGTAATTCACCCCTCCACTTT. Translated: CASSLAPLGVGGNSPLHF. The genes are TRBV27 and TRBJ1-6; no firm D call. Germline V gene data show CDR1 as MNHEY and CDR2 as SMNVEV (reference sequence). This CDR3 is built from 18 residues. V lost 2 bases and J lost 6, with 20 bases in between.

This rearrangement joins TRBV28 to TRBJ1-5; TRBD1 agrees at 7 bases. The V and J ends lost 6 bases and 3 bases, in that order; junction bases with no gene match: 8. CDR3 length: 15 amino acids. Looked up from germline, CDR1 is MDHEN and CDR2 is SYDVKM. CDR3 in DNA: TGTGCCAGCAGGCAAGAGACAGGGTTCAATCAGCCCCAGCATTTT. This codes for CASRQETGFNQPQHF.

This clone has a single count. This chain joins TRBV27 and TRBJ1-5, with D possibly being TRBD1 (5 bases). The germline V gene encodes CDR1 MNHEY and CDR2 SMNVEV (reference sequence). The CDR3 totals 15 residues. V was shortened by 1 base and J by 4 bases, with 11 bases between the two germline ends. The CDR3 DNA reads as TGTGCCAGCAGTTTATTAACAGGCTCTAATCAGCCCCAGCATTTT. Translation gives CASSLLTGSNQPQHF.

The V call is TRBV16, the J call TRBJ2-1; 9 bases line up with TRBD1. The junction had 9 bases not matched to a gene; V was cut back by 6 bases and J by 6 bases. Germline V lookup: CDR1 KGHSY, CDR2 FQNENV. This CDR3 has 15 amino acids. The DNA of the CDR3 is TGTGCCAGCAGTAGAGGGACAGGGAATTCCAATGAGCAGTTCTTC. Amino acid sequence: CASSRGTGNSNEQFF.

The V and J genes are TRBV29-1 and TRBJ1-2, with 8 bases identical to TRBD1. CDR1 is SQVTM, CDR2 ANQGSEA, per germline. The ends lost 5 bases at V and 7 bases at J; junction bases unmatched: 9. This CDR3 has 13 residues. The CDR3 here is CSVSTQGAGGYTF. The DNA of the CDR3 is TGCAGCGTTTCTACGCAGGGGGCGGGTGGCTACACCTTC.

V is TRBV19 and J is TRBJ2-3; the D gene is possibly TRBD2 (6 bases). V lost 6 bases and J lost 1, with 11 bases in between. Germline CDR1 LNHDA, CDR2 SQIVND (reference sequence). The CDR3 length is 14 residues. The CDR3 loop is CASRGREGTDTQYF. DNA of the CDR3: TGTGCCAGTAGAGGCAGGGAGGGCACAGATACGCAGTATTTT. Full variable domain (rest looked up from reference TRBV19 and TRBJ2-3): DGGITQSPKYLFRKEGQNVTLSCEQNLNHDAMYWYRQDPGQGLRLIYYSQIVNDFQKGDIAEGYSVSREKKESFPLTVTSAQKNPTAFYLCASRGREGTDTQYFGPGTRLTVL.

CDR3 loop: CASSLFSGQPGETQYF. CDR3 nucleotide sequence: TGTGCCAGCAGTTTATTTTCGGGACAGCCAGGAGAGACCCAGTACTTC. V gene TRBV27 combines with J gene TRBJ2-5, with TRBD1 matching over 7 bases. Germline trimming cut 1 base from V and 4 bases from J; bases unmatched to any gene: 9. The CDR3 runs to 16 residues. Germline V CDR1 and CDR2: MNHEY, SMNVEV (reference sequence).

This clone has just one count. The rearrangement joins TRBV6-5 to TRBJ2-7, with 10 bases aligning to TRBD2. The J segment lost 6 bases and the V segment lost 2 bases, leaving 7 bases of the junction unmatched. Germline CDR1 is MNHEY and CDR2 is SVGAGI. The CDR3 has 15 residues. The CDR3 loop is CASSYTASGSGEQYF. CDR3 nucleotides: TGTGCCAGCAGTTACACGGCTAGCGGGAGTGGCGAGCAGTACTTC.

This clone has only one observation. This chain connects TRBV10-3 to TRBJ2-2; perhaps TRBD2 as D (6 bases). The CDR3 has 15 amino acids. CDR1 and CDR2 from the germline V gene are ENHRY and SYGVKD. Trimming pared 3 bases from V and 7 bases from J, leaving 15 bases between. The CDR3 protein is CAISDLGLRGGELFF. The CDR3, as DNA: TGTGCCATCAGTGATTTAGGACTACGAGGCGGGGAGCTGTTTTTT.

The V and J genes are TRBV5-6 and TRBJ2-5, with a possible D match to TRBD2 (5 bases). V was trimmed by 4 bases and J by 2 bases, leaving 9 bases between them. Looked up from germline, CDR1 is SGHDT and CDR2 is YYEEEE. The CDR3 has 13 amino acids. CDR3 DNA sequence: TGTGCCAGCAGCCACCCGGGGCAAGAGACCCAGTACTTC. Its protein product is CASSHPGQETQYF.

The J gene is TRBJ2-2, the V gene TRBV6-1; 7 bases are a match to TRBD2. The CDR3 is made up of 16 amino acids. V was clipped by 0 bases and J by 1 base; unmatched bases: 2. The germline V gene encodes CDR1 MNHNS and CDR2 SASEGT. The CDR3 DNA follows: TGTGCCAGCAGTGAAGCGCCTAGCGGGAACACCGGGGAGCTGTTTTTT. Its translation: CASSEAPSGNTGELFF.

The CDR3 sequence: CASSQDPSTGGELFF. The CDR3 region has the DNA TGCGCCAGCAGCCAAGATCCGTCGACGGGCGGGGAGCTGTTTTTT. This chain uses TRBV4-3 with TRBJ2-2; D not certain. Germline lookup yields CDR1 LGHNA and CDR2 YSLEER. The CDR3 totals 15 residues. Trimming pared 0 bases from V and 7 bases from J, leaving 12 bases between.

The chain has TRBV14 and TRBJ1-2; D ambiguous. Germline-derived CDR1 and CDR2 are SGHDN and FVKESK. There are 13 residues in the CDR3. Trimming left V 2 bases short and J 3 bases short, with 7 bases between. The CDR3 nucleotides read TGTGCCAGCAGCCAATTCACAGACTATGGCTACACCTTC. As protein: CASSQFTDYGYTF.

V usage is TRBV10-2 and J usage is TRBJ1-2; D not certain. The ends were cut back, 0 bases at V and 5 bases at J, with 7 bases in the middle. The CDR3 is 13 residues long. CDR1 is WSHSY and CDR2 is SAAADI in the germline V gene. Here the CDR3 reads CASSESSVYGYTF. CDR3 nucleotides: TGCGCCAGCAGTGAGTCGTCGGTTTATGGCTACACCTTC.

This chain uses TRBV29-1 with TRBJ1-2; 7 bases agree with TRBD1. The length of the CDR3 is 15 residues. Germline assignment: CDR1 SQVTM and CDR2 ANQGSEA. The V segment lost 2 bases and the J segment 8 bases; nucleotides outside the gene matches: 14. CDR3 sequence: CSVESQATGVGGYTF. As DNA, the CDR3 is TGCAGCGTTGAATCCCAGGCCACAGGGGTGGGCGGCTACACCTTC.

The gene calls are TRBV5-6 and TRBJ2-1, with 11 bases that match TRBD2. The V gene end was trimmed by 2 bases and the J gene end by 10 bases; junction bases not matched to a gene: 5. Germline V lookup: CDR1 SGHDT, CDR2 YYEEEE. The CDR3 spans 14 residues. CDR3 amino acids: CASSFLAGGWEQFF. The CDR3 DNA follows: TGTGCCAGCAGCTTCCTAGCGGGGGGCTGGGAGCAGTTCTTC.

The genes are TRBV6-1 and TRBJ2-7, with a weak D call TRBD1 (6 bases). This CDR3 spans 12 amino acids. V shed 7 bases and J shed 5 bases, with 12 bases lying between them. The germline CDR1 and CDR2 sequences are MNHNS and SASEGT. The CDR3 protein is CASINPGDEQYF. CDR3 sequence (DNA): TGTGCCAGCATCAACCCAGGGGACGAGCAGTACTTC.

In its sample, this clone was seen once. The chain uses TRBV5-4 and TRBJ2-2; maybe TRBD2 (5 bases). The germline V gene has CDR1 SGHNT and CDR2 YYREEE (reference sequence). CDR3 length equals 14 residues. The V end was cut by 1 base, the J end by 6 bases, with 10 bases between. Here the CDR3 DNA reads TGTGCCAGCAGCTTGAACCTAGCCGCCGGGGAGCTGTTTTTT. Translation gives CASSLNLAAGELFF.

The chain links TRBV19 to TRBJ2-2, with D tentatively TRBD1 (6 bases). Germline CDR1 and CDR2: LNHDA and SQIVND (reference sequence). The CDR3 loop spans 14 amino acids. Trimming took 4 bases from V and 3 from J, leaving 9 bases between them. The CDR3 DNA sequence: TGTGCCAGTAGTAAGCCAGGGGACACCGGGGAGCTGTTTTTT. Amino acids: CASSKPGDTGELFF.

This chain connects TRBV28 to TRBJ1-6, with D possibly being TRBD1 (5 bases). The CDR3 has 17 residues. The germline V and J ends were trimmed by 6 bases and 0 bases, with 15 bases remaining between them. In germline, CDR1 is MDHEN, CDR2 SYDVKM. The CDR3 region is CASREGPRSSYNSPLHF. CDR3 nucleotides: TGTGCCAGCAGAGAGGGGCCAAGGAGCTCCTATAATTCACCCCTCCACTTT.

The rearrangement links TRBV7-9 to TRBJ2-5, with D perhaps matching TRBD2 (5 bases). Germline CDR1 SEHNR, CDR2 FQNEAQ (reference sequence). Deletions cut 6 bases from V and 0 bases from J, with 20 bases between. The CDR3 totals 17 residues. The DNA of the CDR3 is TGTGCCAGCAGTCCCCCCCCGGGGAGAAGGGACCAAGAGACCCAGTACTTC. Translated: CASSPPPGRRDQETQYF.

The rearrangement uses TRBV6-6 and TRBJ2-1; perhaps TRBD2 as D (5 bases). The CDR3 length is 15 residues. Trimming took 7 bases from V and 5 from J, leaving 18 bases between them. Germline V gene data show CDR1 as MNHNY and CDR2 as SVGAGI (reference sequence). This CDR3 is CASTDVVATNNEQFF. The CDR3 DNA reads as TGTGCCAGCACCGACGTGGTAGCGACCAACAATGAGCAGTTCTTC.

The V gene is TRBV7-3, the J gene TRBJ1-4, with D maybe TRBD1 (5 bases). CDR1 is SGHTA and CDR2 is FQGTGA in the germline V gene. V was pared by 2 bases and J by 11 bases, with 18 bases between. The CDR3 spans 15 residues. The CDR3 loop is CASSLLRGEKEKLFF. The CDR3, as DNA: TGTGCCAGCAGCTTACTCCGGGGGGAGAAGGAGAAACTGTTTTTT.

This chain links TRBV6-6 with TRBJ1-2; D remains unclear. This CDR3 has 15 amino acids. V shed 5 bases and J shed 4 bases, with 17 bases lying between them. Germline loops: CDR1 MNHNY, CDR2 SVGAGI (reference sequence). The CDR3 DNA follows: TGTGCCAGCAGTCCGACATCAACCGGCCTCTATGGCTACACCTTC. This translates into CASSPTSTGLYGYTF.

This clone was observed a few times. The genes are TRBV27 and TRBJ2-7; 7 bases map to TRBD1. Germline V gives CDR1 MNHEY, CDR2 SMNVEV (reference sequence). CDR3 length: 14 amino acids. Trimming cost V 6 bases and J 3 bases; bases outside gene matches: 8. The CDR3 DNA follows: TGTGCCAGCAGCCACAGAGGGACAGTCTACGAGCAGTACTTC. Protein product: CASSHRGTVYEQYF.

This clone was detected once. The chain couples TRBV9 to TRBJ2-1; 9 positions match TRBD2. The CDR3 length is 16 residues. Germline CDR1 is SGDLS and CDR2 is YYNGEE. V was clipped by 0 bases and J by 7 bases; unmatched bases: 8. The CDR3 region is CASSVGGLAGKNEQFF. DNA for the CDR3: TGTGCCAGCAGCGTAGGGGGCCTAGCGGGAAAGAATGAGCAGTTCTTC. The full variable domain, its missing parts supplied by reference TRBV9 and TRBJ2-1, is DSGVTQTPKHLITATGQRVTLRCSPRSGDLSVYWYQQSLDQGLQFLIQYYNGEERAKGNILERFSAQQFPDLHSELNLSSLELGDSALYFCASSVGGLAGKNEQFFGPGTRLTVL.

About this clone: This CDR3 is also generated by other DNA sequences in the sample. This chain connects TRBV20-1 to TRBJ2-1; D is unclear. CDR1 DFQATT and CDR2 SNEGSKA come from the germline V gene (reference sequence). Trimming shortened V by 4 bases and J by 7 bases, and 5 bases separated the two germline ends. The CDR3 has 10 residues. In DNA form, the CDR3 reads TGCAGTGCTACATTAAATGAGCAGTTCTTC. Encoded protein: CSATLNEQFF.